This T cell receptor beta chain was profiled in a study of CD8+CD57+ T cells in acquired aplastic anemia. About the study: When averaged, DNA from sorted CD4+ and CD8+ cells came to approximately 3.2 ug.

All sequencing subjects had displayed CD8+CD57+ cell expansion on flow cytometry. Severe acquired aplastic anemia was present in all patients. General study points: No significant difference in CD8+ Simpson's diversity was found between patients and controls. Patients and controls shared about 30 CD8+ CDR3 sequences.

TCR beta VDJ combinations and CDR3 sequences were profiled from genomic DNA. TCRdb ran MiXCR on the reads and lists one entry per CDR3 protein. The sample contains 150,000 to 200,000 distinct CDR3 sequences, 40% to 60% of which appear only once. This clonotype was detected a few times. What it recognizes is unknown. The TCR originated in a human donor with aplastic anemia. The specimen sequenced was sorted CD4+, CD8+, or CD8+CD57+ T cells (not recorded which) from PBMCs.

CDR3 sequence reads: CASSQTGRNQPQHF. CDR3 nucleotides: TGTGCCAGCAGCCAGACAGGGCGCAATCAGCCCCAGCATTTT. This chain links TRBV6-1 with TRBJ1-5; TRBD1 agrees at 7 bases. Losses at the gene ends were 6 bases for V and 2 bases for J; bases not matched to a gene: 4. The length of the CDR3 is 14 residues. Germline V gives CDR1 MNHNS, CDR2 SASEGT.